This T cell receptor beta chain is from a study of T cell repertoires in cytomegalovirus infection. Turning to the study itself: CMV infection together with matching HLA type was indicated by public TCR beta signatures. Study-wide results and limits: Carriers of CMV plus the relevant HLA were identified by cumulative public TCR beta family frequency. CMV-specific TCR beta clonotypes restricted by HLA-C dominated the ex vivo response.

This clonotype was observed once. Its target is unknown. TCRdb analysed the reads with MiXCR anew, one entry per CDR3 protein. The table lists 450,000 to 550,000 distinct CDR3 sequences, 16% of them singletons, with 20% to 30% in the top ten. The CDR3 runs to 16 residues. With 4 bases removed from V and 4 bases from J, the gap between germline ends came to 17 bases. Germline V gene lookup returns CDR1 MGHRA and CDR2 YSYEKL. The sequenced material came from CD8+ T cells from PBMCs. The clonotype was recovered from a human donor in good health (CMV status not recorded). Some clones in this sample may be carry-over from other donors' samples. The chain is built from TRBV4-1 and TRBJ2-1, with TRBD2 as a possible D gene (5 bases). The CDR3 DNA reads TGCGCCAGCAGCCGAATCCCTGGGAGCGGATACAATGAGCAGTTCTTC. Residues: CASSRIPGSGYNEQFF.